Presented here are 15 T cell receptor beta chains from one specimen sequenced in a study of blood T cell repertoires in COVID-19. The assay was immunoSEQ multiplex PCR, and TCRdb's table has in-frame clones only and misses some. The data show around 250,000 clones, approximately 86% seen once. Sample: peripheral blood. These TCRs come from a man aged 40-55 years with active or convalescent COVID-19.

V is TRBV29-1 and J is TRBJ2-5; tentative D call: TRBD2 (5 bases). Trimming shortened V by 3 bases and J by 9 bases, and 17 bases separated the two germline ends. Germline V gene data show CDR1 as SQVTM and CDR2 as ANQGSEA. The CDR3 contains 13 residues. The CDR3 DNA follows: TGCAGCGTTGATTATCTGGGGAAGGAGGCCCAGTACTTC. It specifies CSVDYLGKEAQYF.

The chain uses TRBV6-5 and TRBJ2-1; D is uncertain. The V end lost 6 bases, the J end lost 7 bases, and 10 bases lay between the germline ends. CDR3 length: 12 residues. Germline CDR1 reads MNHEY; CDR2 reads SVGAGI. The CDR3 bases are TGTGCCAGCAGACGGAGTAGTAATGAGCAGTTCTTC. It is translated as CASRRSSNEQFF.

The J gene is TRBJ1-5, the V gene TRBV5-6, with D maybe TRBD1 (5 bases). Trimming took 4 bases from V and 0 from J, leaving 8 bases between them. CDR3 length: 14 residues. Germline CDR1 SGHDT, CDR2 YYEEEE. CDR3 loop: CASSQGPSNQPQHF. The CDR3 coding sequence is TGTGCCAGCAGCCAGGGCCCTAGCAATCAGCCCCAGCATTTT.

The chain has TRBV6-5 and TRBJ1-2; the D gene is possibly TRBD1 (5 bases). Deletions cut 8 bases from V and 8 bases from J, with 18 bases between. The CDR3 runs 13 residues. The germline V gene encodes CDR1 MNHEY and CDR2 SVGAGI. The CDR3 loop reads CASYRGGAEGYTF. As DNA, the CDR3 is TGTGCCAGCTATCGAGGCGGGGCGGAGGGCTACACCTTC.

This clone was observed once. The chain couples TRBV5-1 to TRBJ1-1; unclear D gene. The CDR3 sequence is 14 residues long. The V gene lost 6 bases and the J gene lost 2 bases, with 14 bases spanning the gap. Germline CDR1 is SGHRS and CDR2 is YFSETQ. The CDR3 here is CASTSQVSNTEAFF. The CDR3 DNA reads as TGCGCCAGCACCTCTCAGGTCTCCAACACTGAAGCTTTCTTT.

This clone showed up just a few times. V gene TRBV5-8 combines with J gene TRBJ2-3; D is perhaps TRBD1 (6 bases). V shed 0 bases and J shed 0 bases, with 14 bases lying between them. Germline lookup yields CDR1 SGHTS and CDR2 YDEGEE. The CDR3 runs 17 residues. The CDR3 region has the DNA TGTGCCAGCAGCTTGGGCTCCGGGACAACGAGCACAGATACGCAGTATTTT. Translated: CASSLGSGTTSTDTQYF.

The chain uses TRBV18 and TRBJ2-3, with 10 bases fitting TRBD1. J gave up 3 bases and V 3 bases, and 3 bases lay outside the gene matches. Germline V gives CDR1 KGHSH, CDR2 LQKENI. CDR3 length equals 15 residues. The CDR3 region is CASSPDRGRTDTQYF. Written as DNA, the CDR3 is TGTGCCAGCTCACCGGACAGGGGGAGGACAGATACGCAGTATTTT. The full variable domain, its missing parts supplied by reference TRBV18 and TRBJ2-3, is NAGVMQNPRHLVRRRGQEARLRCSPMKGHSHVYWYRQLPEEGLKFMVYLQKENIIDESGMPKERFSAEFPKEGPSILRIQQVVRGDSAAYFCASSPDRGRTDTQYFGPGTRLTVL.

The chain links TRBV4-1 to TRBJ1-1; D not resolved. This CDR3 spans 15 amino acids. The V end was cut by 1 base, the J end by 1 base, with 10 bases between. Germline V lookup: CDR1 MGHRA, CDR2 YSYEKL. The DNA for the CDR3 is TGCGCCAGCAGCCAAGGTCGAACATGGAACACTGAAGCTTTCTTT. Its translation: CASSQGRTWNTEAFF.

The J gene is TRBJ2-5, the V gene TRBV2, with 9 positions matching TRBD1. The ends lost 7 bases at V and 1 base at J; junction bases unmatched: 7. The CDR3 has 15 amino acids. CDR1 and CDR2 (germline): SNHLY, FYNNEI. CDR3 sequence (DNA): TGTGCCAGCACCTCGACAGGGGGAGTCCAAGAGACCCAGTACTTC. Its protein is CASTSTGGVQETQYF.

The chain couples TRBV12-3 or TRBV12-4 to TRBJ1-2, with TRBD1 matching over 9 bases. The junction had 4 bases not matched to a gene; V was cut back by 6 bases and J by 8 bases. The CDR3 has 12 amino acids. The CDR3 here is CASSGQGWGYTF. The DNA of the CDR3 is TGTGCCAGCAGCGGACAGGGGTGGGGCTACACCTTC.

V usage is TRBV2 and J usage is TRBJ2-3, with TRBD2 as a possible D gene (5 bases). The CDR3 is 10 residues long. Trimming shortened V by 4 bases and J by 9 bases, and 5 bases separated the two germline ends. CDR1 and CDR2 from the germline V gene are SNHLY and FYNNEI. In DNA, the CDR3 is TGTGCCAGCAGTGCGGGGACGCAGTATTTT. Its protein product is CASSAGTQYF.

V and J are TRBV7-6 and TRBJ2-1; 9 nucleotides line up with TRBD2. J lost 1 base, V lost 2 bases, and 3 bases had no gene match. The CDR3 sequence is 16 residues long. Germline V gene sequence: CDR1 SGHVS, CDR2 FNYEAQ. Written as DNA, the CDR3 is TGTGCCAGCAGCTTACAAGCGGGGGGTTCCTACAATGAGCAGTTCTTC. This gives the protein CASSLQAGGSYNEQFF.

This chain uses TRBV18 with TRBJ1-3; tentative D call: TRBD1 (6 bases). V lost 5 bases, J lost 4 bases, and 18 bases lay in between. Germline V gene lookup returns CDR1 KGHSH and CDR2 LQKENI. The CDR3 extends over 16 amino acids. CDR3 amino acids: CASSWPSSGEGNTIYF. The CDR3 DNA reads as TGTGCCAGCTCATGGCCGTCGTCAGGGGAGGGAAACACCATATATTTT.

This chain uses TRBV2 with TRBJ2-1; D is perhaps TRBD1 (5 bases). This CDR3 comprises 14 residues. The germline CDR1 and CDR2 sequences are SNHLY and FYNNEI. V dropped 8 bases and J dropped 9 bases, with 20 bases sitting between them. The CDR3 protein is CASHPEKYRSEQFF. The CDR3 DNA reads TGTGCCAGCCATCCCGAAAAGTACAGGAGTGAGCAGTTCTTC.

This CDR3 is CASRGTGDHYGYTF. The CDR3 DNA is TGTGCCAGCAGAGGGACAGGGGACCACTATGGCTACACCTTC. The chain is built from TRBV2 and TRBJ1-2; 10 bases are a match to TRBD1. CDR3 length: 14 residues. Germline values: CDR1 SNHLY, CDR2 FYNNEI. Trimming took 6 bases from V and 3 from J; bases not matched to a gene: 4.